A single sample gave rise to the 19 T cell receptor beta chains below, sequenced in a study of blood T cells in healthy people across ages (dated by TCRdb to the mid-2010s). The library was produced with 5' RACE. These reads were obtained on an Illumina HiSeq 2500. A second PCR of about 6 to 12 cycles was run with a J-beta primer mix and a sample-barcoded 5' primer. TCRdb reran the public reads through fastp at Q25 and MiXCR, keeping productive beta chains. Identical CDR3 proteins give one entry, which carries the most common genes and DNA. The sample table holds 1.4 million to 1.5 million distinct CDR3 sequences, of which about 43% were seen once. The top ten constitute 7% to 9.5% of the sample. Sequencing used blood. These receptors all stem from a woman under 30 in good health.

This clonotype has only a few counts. CDR3 protein: CASSPGTGAVETQYF. CDR3 DNA sequence: TGCGCCAGCAGCCCCGGGACAGGGGCGGTAGAGACCCAGTACTTC. The rearrangement joins TRBV5-1 to TRBJ2-5; the match to TRBD1 covers 10 bases. CDR3 size: 15 residues. CDR1 SGHRS and CDR2 YFSETQ come from the germline V gene. V lost 4 bases, J lost 4 bases, and 7 bases stayed unmatched.

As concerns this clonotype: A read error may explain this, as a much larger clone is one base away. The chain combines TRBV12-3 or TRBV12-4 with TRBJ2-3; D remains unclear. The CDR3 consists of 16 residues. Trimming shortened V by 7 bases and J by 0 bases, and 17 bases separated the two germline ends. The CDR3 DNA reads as TGTGCCAGCATCCGAACAGCACCAGGAAGCACAGATACGCAGTATTTT. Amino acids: CASIRTAPGSTDTQYF.

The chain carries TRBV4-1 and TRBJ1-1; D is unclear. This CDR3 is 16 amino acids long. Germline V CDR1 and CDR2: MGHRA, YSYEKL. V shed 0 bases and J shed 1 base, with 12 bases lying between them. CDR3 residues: CASSQDPPPGNTEAFF. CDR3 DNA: TGCGCCAGCAGCCAAGACCCCCCGCCGGGGAACACTGAAGCTTTCTTT.

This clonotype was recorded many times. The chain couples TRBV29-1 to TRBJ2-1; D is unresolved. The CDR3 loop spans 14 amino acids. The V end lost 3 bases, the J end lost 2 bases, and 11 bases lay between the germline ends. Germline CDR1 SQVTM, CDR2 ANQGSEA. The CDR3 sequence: CSVDADIPYNEQFF. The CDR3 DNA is TGCAGCGTTGATGCCGACATACCCTACAATGAGCAGTTCTTC.

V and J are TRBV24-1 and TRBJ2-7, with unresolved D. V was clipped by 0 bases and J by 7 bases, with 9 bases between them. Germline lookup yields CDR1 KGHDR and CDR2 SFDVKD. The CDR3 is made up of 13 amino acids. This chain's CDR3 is CATSDLTTGEQYF. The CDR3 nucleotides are TGTGCCACCAGTGATTTGACTACGGGTGAGCAGTACTTC.

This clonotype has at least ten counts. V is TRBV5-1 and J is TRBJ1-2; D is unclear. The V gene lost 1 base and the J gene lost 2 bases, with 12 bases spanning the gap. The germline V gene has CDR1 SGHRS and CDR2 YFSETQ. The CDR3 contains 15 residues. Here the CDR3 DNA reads TGCGCCAGCAGCTTGTCTGGATCCCCAAACTATGGCTACACCTTC. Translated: CASSLSGSPNYGYTF.

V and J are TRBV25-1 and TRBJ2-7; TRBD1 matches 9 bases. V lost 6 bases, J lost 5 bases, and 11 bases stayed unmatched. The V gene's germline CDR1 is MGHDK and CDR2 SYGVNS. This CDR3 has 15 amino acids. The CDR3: CASRRDLQGANEQYF. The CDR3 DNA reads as TGTGCCAGCAGGAGGGACCTACAGGGGGCCAACGAGCAGTACTTC.

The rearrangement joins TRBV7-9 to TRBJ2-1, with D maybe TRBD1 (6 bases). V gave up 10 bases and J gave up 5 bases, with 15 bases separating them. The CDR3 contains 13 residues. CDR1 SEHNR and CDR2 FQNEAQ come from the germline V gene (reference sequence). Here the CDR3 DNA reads TGTGCCACCGCCTCGGACAGCAACAATGAGCAGTTCTTC. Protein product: CATASDSNNEQFF.

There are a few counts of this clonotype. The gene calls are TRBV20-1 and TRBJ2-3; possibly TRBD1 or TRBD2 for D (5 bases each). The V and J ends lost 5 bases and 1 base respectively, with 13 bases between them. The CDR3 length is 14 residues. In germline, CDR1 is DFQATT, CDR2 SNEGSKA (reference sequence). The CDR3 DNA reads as TGCAGTGCTGCGCCGGGACCCGGCACAGATACGCAGTATTTT. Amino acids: CSAAPGPGTDTQYF.

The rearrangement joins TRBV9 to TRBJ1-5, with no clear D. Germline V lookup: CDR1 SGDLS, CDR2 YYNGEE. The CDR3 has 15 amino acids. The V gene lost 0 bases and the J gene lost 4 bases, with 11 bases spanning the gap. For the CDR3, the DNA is TGTGCCAGCAGCGTAGGTCAGACACCTAATCAGCCCCAGCATTTT. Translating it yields CASSVGQTPNQPQHF.

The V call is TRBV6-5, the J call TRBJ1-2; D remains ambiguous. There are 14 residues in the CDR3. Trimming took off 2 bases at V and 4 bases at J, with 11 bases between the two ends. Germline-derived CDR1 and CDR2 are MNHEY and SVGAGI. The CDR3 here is CASSYLGPRYGYTF. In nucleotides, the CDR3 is TGTGCCAGCAGTTACCTTGGACCTCGCTATGGCTACACCTTC.

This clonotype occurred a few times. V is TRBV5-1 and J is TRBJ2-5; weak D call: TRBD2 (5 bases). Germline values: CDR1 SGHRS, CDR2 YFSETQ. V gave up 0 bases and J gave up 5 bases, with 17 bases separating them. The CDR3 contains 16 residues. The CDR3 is CASSLGSPREGETQYF. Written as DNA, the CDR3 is TGCGCCAGCAGCTTGGGGTCGCCTAGAGAGGGCGAGACCCAGTACTTC.

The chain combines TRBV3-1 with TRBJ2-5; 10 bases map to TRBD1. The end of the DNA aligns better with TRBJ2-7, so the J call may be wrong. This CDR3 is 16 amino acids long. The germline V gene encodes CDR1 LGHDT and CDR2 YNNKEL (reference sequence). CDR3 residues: CASSQESGTGAYEQYF. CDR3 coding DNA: TGTGCCAGCAGCCAGGAATCCGGGACAGGGGCGTACGAGCAGTACTTC.

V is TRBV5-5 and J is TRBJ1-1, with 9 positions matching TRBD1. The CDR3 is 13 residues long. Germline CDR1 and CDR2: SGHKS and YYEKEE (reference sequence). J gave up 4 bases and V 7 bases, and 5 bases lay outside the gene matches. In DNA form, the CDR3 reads TGTGCCAGCGTGCCGGGACAGGGCACTGAAGCTTTCTTT. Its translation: CASVPGQGTEAFF.

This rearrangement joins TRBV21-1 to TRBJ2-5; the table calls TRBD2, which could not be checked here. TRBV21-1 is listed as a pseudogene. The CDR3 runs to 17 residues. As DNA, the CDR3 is TGTGCCAGCAGCAAAACTTTGCGGGAGGGTATGCCAGAGACCCAGTACTTC. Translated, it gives CASSKTLREGMPETQYF.

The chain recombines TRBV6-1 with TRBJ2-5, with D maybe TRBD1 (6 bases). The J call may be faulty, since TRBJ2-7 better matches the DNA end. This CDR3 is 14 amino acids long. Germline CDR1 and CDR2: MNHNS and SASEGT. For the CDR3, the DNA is TGTGCCAGCAGGAGAACAGGGCCAGGGTCCGAGCAGTACTTC. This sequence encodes CASRRTGPGSEQYF.

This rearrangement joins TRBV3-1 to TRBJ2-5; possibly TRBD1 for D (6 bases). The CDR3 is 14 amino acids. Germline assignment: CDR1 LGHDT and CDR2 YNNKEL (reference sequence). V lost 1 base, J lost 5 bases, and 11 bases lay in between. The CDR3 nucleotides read TGTGCCAGCAGCCAAGGATCTCAGGGGGAGACCCAGTACTTC. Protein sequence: CASSQGSQGETQYF.

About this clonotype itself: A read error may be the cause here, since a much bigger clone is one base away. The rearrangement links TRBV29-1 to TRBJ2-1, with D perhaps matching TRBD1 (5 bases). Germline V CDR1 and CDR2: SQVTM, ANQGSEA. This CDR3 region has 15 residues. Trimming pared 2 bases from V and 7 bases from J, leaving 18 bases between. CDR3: CSVEPISRVGNEQFF. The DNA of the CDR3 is TGCAGCGTTGAACCTATTAGCAGGGTGGGGAATGAGCAGTTCTTC.

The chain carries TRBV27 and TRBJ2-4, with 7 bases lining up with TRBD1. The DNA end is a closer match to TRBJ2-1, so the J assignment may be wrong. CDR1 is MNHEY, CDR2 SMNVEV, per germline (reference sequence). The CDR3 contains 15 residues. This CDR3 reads CASSPTGTANYEQFF. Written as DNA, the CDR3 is TGTGCCAGCAGTCCCACCGGGACAGCCAACTACGAGCAGTTCTTC.